This TCR beta chain was obtained from a study of shared T cell receptors in the human thymus. Trimming cost V 7 bases and J 0 bases, with 16 bases left between them. This CDR3 comprises 15 residues. Germline CDR1 MNHNY, CDR2 SVGAGI (reference sequence). The protocol was immunoSEQ multiplex PCR, while the TCRdb copy is restricted to in-frame clones and leaves out a portion. Of some 760,000 clones detected, 80% to 90% appear once; the ten largest clones hold over 0.008%. Another study also made use of these data, one on human thymus T cells.

This clonotype was obtained from a girl under three years old with a congenital heart defect. The sample taken for sequencing was thymocytes. The rearrangement links TRBV6-6 to TRBJ2-7; D is possibly TRBD1 (5 bases). The CDR3 DNA reads as TGTGCCAGCACCCTCAGGGTTGGCCTCTCCTACGAGCAGTACTTC. Translating it yields CASTLRVGLSYEQYF.